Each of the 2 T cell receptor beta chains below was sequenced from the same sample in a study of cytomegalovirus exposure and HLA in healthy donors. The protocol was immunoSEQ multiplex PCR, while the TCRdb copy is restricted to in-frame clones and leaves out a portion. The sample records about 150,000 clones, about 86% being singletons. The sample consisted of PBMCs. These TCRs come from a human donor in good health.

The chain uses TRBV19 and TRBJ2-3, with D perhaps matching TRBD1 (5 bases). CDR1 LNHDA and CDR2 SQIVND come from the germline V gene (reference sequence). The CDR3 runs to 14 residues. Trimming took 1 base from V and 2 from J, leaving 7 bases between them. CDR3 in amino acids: CASSIGQPTDTQYF. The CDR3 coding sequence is TGTGCCAGTAGTATAGGACAGCCCACAGATACGCAGTATTTT.

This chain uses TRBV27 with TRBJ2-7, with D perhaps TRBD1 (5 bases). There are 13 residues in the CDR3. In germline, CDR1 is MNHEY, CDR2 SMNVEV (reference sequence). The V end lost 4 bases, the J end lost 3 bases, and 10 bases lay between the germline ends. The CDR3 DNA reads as TGTGCCAGCAGTTCAGAACAGGTCTACGAGCAGTACTTC. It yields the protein CASSSEQVYEQYF.